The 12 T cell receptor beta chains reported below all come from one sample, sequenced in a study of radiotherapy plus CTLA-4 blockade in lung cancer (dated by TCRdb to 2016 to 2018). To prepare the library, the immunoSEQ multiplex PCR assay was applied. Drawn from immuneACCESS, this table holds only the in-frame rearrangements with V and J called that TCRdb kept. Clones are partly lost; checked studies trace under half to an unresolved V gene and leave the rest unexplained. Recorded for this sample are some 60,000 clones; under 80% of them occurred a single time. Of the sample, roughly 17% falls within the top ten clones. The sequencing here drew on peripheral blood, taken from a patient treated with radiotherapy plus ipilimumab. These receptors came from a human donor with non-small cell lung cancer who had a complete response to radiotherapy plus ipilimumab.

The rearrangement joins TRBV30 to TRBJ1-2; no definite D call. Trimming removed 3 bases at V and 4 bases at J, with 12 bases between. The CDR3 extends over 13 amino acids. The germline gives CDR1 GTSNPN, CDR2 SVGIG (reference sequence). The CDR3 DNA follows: TGTGCCTGGAGCCGCGGGGTGACCTATGGCTACACCTTC. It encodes CAWSRGVTYGYTF.

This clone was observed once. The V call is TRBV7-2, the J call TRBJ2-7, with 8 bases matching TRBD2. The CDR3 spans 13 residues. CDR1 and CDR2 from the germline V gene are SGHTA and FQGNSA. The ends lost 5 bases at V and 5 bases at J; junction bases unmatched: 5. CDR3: CASSERGGDEQYF. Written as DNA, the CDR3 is TGTGCCAGCAGCGAACGGGGGGGCGACGAGCAGTACTTC.

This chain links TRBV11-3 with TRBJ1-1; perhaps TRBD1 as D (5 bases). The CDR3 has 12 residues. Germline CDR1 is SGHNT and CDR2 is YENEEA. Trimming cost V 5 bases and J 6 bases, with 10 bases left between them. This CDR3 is CASSLQGPEAFF. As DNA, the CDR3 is TGTGCCAGCAGCCTTCAGGGCCCTGAAGCTTTCTTT.

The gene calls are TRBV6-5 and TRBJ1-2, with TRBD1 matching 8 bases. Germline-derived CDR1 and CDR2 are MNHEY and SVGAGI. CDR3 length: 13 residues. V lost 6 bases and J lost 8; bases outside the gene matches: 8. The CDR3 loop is CASSRGQGEGYTF. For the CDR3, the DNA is TGTGCCAGCAGCCGCGGACAGGGAGAGGGCTACACCTTC.

The CDR3 protein is CASSIDGPTGELFF. The CDR3 DNA follows: TGTGCCAGTAGTATAGATGGGCCAACCGGGGAGCTGTTTTTT. The chain employs TRBV19 and TRBJ2-2; D unclear. Between the trimmed V and J ends, which lost 0 bases and 5 bases, there was a span of 7 bases. Germline V gene sequence: CDR1 LNHDA, CDR2 SQIVND (reference sequence). The CDR3 contains 14 residues.

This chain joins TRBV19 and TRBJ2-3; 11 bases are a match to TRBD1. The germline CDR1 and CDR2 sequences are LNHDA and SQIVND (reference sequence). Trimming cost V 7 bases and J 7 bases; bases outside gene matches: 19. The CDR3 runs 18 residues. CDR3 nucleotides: TGTGCCAGTATGGACAGGGGGCTCAGAAAGGGAGGGCCCCATACGCAGTATTTT. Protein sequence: CASMDRGLRKGGPHTQYF.

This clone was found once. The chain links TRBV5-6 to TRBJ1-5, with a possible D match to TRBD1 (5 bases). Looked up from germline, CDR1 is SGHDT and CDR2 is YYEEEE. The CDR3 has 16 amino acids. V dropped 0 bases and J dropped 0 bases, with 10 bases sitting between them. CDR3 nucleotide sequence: TGTGCCAGCAGCTTGGCCGGAGGGGATAGCAATCAGCCCCAGCATTTT. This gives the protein CASSLAGGDSNQPQHF.

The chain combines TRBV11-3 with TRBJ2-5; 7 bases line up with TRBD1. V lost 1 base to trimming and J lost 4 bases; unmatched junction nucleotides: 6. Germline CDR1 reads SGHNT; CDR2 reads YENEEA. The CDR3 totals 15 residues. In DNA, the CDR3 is TGTGCCAGCAGCTTAGGCCAGGGGGTGAGAGAGACCCAGTACTTC. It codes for CASSLGQGVRETQYF.

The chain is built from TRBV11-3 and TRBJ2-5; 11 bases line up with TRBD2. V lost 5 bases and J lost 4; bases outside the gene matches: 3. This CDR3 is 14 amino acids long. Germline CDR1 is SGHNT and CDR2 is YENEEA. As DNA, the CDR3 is TGTGCCAGCAGCCCTGGACTAGCGGGAGAGACCCAGTACTTC. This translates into CASSPGLAGETQYF.

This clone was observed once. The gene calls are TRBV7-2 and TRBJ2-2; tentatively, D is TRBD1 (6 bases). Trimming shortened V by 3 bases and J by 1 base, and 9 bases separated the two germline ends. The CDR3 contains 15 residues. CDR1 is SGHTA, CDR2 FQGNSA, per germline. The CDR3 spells CASSLRGRNTGELFF. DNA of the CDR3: TGTGCCAGCAGCTTGAGGGGGAGGAACACCGGGGAGCTGTTTTTT.

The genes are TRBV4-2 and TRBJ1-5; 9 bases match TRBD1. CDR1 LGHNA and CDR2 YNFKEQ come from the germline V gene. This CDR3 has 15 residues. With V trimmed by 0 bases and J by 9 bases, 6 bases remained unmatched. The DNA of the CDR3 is TGTGCCAGCAGCCAAGATGGGACAGGGAATTGGCCCCAGCATTTT. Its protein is CASSQDGTGNWPQHF.

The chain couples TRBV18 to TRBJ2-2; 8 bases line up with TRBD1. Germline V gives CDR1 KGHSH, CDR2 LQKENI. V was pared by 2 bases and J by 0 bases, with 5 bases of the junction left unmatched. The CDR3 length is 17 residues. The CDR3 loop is CASSPGQGVSNTGELFF. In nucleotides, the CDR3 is TGTGCCAGCTCACCAGGACAGGGAGTCTCGAACACCGGGGAGCTGTTTTTT.